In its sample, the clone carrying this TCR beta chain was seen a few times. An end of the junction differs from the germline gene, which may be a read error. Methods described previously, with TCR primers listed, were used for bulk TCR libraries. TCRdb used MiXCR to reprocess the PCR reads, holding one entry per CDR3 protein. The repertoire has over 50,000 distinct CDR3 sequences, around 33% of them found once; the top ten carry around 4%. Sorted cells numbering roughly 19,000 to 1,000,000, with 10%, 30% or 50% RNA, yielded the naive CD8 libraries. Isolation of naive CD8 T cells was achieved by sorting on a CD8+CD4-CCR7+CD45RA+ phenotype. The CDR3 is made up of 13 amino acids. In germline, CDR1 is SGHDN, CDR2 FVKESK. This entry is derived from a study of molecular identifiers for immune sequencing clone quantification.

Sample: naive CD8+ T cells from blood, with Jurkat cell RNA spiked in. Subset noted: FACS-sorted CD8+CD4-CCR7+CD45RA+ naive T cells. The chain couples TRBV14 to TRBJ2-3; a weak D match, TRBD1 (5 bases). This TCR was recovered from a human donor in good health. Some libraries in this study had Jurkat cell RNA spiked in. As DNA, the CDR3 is TGTGCCAGCAGCCAAAGCGACACAGGTACGCAGTATTTT. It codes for CASSQSDTGTQYF.